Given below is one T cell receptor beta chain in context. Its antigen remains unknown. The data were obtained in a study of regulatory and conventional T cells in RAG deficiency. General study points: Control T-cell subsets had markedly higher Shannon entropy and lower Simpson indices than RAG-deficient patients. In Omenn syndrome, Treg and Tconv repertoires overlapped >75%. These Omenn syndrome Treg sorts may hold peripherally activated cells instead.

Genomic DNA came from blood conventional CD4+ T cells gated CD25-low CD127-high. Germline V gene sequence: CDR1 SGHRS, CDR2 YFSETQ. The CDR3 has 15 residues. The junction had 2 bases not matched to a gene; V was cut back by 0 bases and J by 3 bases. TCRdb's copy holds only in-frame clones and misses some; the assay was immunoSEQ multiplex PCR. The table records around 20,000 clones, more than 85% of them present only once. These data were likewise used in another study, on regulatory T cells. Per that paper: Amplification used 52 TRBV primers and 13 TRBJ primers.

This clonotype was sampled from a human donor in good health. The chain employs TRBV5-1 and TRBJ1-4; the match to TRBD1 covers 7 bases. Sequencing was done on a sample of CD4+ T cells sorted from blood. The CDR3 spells CASSLGGTANEKLFF. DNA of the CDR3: TGCGCCAGCAGCTTGGGTGGGACAGCTAATGAAAAACTGTTTTTT.